The next 13 T cell receptor beta chains were all read from a single sample in a study of a mutant IDH1 vaccine in newly diagnosed glioma. Some clones are missing from TCRdb's copy, which holds only in-frame ones; the method was immunoSEQ multiplex PCR. The sample lists tens of thousands of clones, roughly 90% seen once, with around 0.73% in the top ten. Time point defined: week 47, end of study. Each dose delivered 300 ug of mutant IDH1 20-mer peptide subcutaneously with imiquimod. Their cognate antigens are unknown. The starting material was PBMCs, obtained from a glioma patient whose treatment included an IDH1 peptide vaccine. The receptors derive from a woman between 50 and 59 years old with glioma.

The chain has TRBV4-1 and TRBJ2-3; perhaps TRBD2 as D (6 bases). This CDR3 contains 16 residues. Trimming removed 4 bases from V and 3 bases from J, with 17 bases in between. The germline V gene encodes CDR1 MGHRA and CDR2 YSYEKL. CDR3 DNA: TGCGCCAGCAGCCTGGGACTCCTGGTGGGTACAGATACGCAGTATTTT. Encoded protein: CASSLGLLVGTDTQYF.

The V gene is TRBV27, the J gene TRBJ2-7, with a possible D match to TRBD2 (5 bases). Germline V gene sequence: CDR1 MNHEY, CDR2 SMNVEV (reference sequence). V was trimmed by 4 bases and J by 5 bases, leaving 15 bases between them. The CDR3 has 14 amino acids. The chain's CDR3 is CASSSREVTDEQYF. DNA for the CDR3: TGTGCCAGCAGTTCCCGGGAAGTAACGGACGAGCAGTACTTC.

The chain uses TRBV9 and TRBJ1-6; D remains ambiguous. This CDR3 spans 17 amino acids. The germline CDR1 and CDR2 sequences are SGDLS and YYNGEE. V lost 2 bases and J lost 0, with 12 bases in between. CDR3 nucleotide sequence: TGTGCCAGCAGCGTGGGAGGCGCTAGCTCCTATAATTCACCCCTCCACTTT. Its protein product is CASSVGGASSYNSPLHF. The full variable domain, completed using reference TRBV9 and TRBJ1-6, is DSGVTQTPKHLITATGQRVTLRCSPRSGDLSVYWYQQSLDQGLQFLIQYYNGEERAKGNILERFSAQQFPDLHSELNLSSLELGDSALYFCASSVGGASSYNSPLHFGNGTRLTVT.

This clone was observed many times. V usage is TRBV28 and J usage is TRBJ2-5; unclear D gene. V was trimmed by 2 bases and J by 5 bases, leaving 6 bases between them. Germline V gives CDR1 MDHEN, CDR2 SYDVKM. This CDR3 has 12 residues. The CDR3 DNA sequence: TGTGCCAGCAGTTTAGCCGGGGAGACCCAGTACTTC. This sequence encodes CASSLAGETQYF.

In this sample, this clone turned up once. The chain uses TRBV6-1 and TRBJ2-1; unclear D gene. The germline gives CDR1 MNHNS, CDR2 SASEGT. With 3 bases removed from V and 0 bases from J, the gap between germline ends came to 9 bases. The CDR3 spans 15 residues. DNA for the CDR3: TGTGCCAGCAGTGATTGGTTCCTCTCCTACAATGAGCAGTTCTTC. Its protein is CASSDWFLSYNEQFF.

This clone was seen a single time. The chain couples TRBV28 to TRBJ1-5, with 8 bases fitting TRBD1. V gave up 6 bases and J gave up 2 bases; unmatched junction bases: 3. CDR3 length: 14 amino acids. Germline values: CDR1 MDHEN, CDR2 SYDVKM. The DNA of the CDR3 is TGTGCCAGCAGCCTACAGGGGGGCAATCAGCCCCAGCATTTT. This gives the protein CASSLQGGNQPQHF.

Here the CDR3 reads CASSLAGQGSNQPQHF. The CDR3 DNA follows: TGTGCCAGCAGTTTGGCTGGACAGGGCAGCAATCAGCCCCAGCATTTT. The chain joins TRBV28 to TRBJ1-5; 8 bases fit TRBD1. This CDR3 spans 16 amino acids. Germline V CDR1 and CDR2: MDHEN, SYDVKM. The ends lost 3 bases at V and 1 base at J; junction bases unmatched: 5.

The rearrangement links TRBV7-9 to TRBJ2-7; tentatively, D is TRBD1 or TRBD2 (6 bases each). The ends were cut back, 5 bases at V and 0 bases at J, with 20 bases in the middle. The CDR3 runs 17 residues. Germline V lookup: CDR1 SEHNR, CDR2 FQNEAQ (reference sequence). CDR3 nucleotides: TGTGCCAGCAGCCCCCGAGGTGGGGGGCAGCTCTCCTACGAGCAGTACTTC. It codes for CASSPRGGGQLSYEQYF. Using reference TRBV7-9 and TRBJ2-7 for the parts outside the CDR3, the full variable domain is DTGVSQNPRHKITKRGQNVTFRCDPISEHNRLYWYRQTLGQGPEFLTYFQNEAQLEKSRLLSDRFSAERPKGSFSTLEIQRTEQGDSAMYLCASSPRGGGQLSYEQYFGPGTRLTVT.

The V and J genes are TRBV6-5 and TRBJ2-7, with D maybe TRBD1 (5 bases). Germline-derived CDR1 and CDR2 are MNHEY and SVGAGI. The length of the CDR3 is 16 residues. V was pared by 4 bases and J by 5 bases, with 21 bases between. The CDR3 DNA is TGTGCCAGCAGTTTATACTTGGTTGGCAGGGTCCACGAGCAGTACTTC. Amino acid sequence: CASSLYLVGRVHEQYF.

The J gene is TRBJ1-1, the V gene TRBV6-5; D is uncertain. V gave up 7 bases and J gave up 4 bases, with 10 bases separating them. The germline V gene has CDR1 MNHEY and CDR2 SVGAGI. This CDR3 is 12 amino acids long. CDR3 coding DNA: TGTGCCAGCACCCTCGTCGGCACTGAAGCTTTCTTT. Amino acids: CASTLVGTEAFF.

This chain joins TRBV6-1 and TRBJ1-3; D may be TRBD1 (5 bases). The CDR3 sequence is 15 residues long. The V and J ends lost 8 bases and 0 bases respectively, with 14 bases between them. Germline CDR1 and CDR2: MNHNS and SASEGT. CDR3 DNA: TGTGCCAGCTTTATGGGGACCGTCTCTGGAAACACCATATATTTT. This gives the protein CASFMGTVSGNTIYF.

The rearrangement links TRBV10-2 to TRBJ1-5; perhaps TRBD1 as D (5 bases). Germline V gene lookup returns CDR1 WSHSY and CDR2 SAAADI. Trimming took 3 bases from V and 3 from J, leaving 12 bases between them. The CDR3 is 15 amino acids. DNA of the CDR3: TGCGCCAGCAGTGATAGGGACGGGTACAATCAGCCCCAGCATTTT. Translated, it gives CASSDRDGYNQPQHF.

This rearrangement joins TRBV11-3 to TRBJ2-1, with a possible D match to TRBD2 (6 bases). This CDR3 region has 13 residues. Germline values: CDR1 SGHNT, CDR2 YENEEA. Trimming shortened V by 1 base and J by 10 bases, and 11 bases separated the two germline ends. The CDR3 sequence: CASSLGGVQEQFF. The DNA of the CDR3 is TGTGCCAGCAGCTTAGGGGGGGTCCAGGAGCAGTTCTTC.